The 14 T cell receptor beta chains reported below all come from one sample, sequenced in a study of spatial heterogeneity in lung cancer. In TCRdb, the 5' RACE reads were re-called with MiXCR into one record per CDR3 protein. The table has more than 95,000 distinct CDR3 sequences, 12% seen once. Time point described: blood at routine non-recurrence follow-up after resection. Unsorted tumor, nontumor lung tissue or cryopreserved PBMC supplied the whole RNA. The sequenced sample was PBMCs, obtained at follow-up. The receptors were gathered from a male donor with early-stage non-small cell lung cancer.

There are many counts of this clonotype. The chain couples TRBV12-3 or TRBV12-4 to TRBJ2-5, with D maybe TRBD1 (6 bases). Trimming cost V 6 bases and J 5 bases, with 13 bases left between them. The CDR3 extends over 13 amino acids. The CDR3 nucleotides read TGTGCCAGCAGCCGAGGACAGAGGGAGACCCAGTACTTC. Amino acid sequence: CASSRGQRETQYF.

In its sample, this clonotype was seen a few times. The genes are TRBV2 and TRBJ1-2; no definite D call. This CDR3 is 14 amino acids long. Germline CDR1 and CDR2: SNHLY and FYNNEI. Trimming removed 5 bases from V and 7 bases from J, with 17 bases in between. The CDR3: CASSRRAVESGYTF. In nucleotides, the CDR3 is TGTGCCAGCAGTCGACGGGCAGTGGAGAGTGGCTACACCTTC. Combining the CDR3 with reference TRBV2 and TRBJ1-2 gives the whole variable domain EPEVTQTPSHQVTQMGQEVILRCVPISNHLYFYWYRQILGQKVEFLVSFYNNEISEKSEIFDDQFSVERPDGSNFTLKIRSTKLEDSAMYFCASSRRAVESGYTFGSGTRLTVV.

Only a few counts were recorded for this clonotype. V and J are TRBV20-1 and TRBJ1-6; D not certain. V was clipped by 0 bases and J by 7 bases, with 10 bases between them. Germline-derived CDR1 and CDR2 are DFQATT and SNEGSKA (reference sequence). The length of the CDR3 is 14 residues. The CDR3 DNA reads TGCAGTGCTAGAGAGTACTACATGAATTCACCCCTCCACTTT. Protein: CSAREYYMNSPLHF.

The genes are TRBV27 and TRBJ2-7, with TRBD1 matching over 9 bases. V shed 2 bases and J 7 bases; nucleotides not matched to a gene: 6. Germline CDR1 reads MNHEY; CDR2 reads SMNVEV (reference sequence). CDR3 size: 14 residues. CDR3 region: CASSLQTTGGEQYF. CDR3 coding DNA: TGTGCCAGCAGTTTACAGACGACAGGGGGAGAGCAGTACTTC.

This clonotype appeared many times. This sequence joins TRBV7-2 and TRBJ2-6; TRBD1 is a possible D gene (5 bases). This CDR3 is built from 18 residues. Germline V gene sequence: CDR1 SGHTA, CDR2 FQGNSA. Between the trimmed V and J ends, which lost 4 bases and 0 bases, there was a span of 16 bases. CDR3 in DNA: TGTGCCAGCAGCTCTACAACCTTCAGGGTCTCTGGGGCCAACGTCCTGACTTTC. Translated: CASSSTTFRVSGANVLTF.

This clonotype came up many times. The CDR3 is CASSLVSVSSYNSPLHF. CDR3 sequence (DNA): TGTGCCAGCAGCTTGGTGTCAGTTAGCTCCTATAATTCACCCCTCCACTTT. This chain links TRBV5-6 with TRBJ1-6; D is unclear. Germline V gene sequence: CDR1 SGHDT, CDR2 YYEEEE. The CDR3 is 17 residues long. V lost 0 bases, J lost 0 bases, and 10 bases lay in between. Complete variable domain (other parts from reference TRBV5-6 and TRBJ1-6): DAGVTQSPTHLIKTRGQQVTLRCSPKSGHDTVSWYQQALGQGPQFIFQYYEEEERQRGNFPDRFSGHQFPNYSSELNVNALLLGDSALYLCASSLVSVSSYNSPLHFGNGTRLTVT.

The rearrangement joins TRBV20-1 to TRBJ2-3, with 7 bases matching TRBD2. CDR1 and CDR2 (germline): DFQATT, SNEGSKA (reference sequence). V gave up 4 bases and J gave up 2 bases; unmatched junction bases: 6. The CDR3 covers 14 residues. CDR3 sequence (DNA): TGCAGTGCTATAGAGCGGGGTGTCACAGATACGCAGTATTTT. It specifies CSAIERGVTDTQYF.

This clonotype was seen at least ten times. This chain links TRBV11-1 with TRBJ2-3, with D maybe TRBD1 (6 bases). Germline loops: CDR1 SGHAT, CDR2 FQDESV (reference sequence). V lost 1 base and J 9 bases, leaving 11 bases between the germline ends. The CDR3 has 13 residues. The CDR3 is CASSLELRGTQYF. In DNA, the CDR3 is TGTGCCAGCAGCTTAGAATTAAGGGGGACGCAGTATTTT.

This clonotype showed up just a few times. The CDR3 nucleotides are TGTGCCAGCGGCCCGGACAAACCTTATGGCTACACCTTC. It is translated as CASGPDKPYGYTF. The rearrangement joins TRBV21-1 to TRBJ1-2; TRBD1, the table's D call, lacks a check against the DNA. TRBV21-1 is noted as a pseudogene. This CDR3 is 13 amino acids long.

The chain couples TRBV29-1 to TRBJ2-7; D is undetermined. The V end lost 5 bases, the J end lost 0 bases, and 11 bases lay between the germline ends. The CDR3 is 13 residues long. Germline CDR1 and CDR2: SQVTM and ANQGSEA. CDR3 region: CSVTTPASYEQYF. Written as DNA, the CDR3 is TGCAGCGTTACGACACCGGCCTCCTACGAGCAGTACTTC.

This clonotype has at least ten counts. V and J are TRBV20-1 and TRBJ1-5; D might be TRBD1 (5 bases). Germline values: CDR1 DFQATT, CDR2 SNEGSKA (reference sequence). Trimming shortened V by 3 bases and J by 5 bases, and 20 bases separated the two germline ends. The CDR3 spans 16 residues. CDR3 in DNA: TGCAGTGCTAGCCAAGGGGAACTAGGTCCCTATCAGCCCCAGCATTTT. Translating gives CSASQGELGPYQPQHF.

At least ten counts were recorded for this clonotype. The V gene is TRBV4-2, the J gene TRBJ2-7; no clear D. This CDR3 region has 16 residues. Germline V gene data show CDR1 as LGHNA and CDR2 as YNFKEQ. Trimming shortened V by 0 bases and J by 3 bases, and 15 bases separated the two germline ends. The CDR3: CASSQDPGETGYEQYF. In nucleotides, the CDR3 is TGTGCCAGCAGCCAAGATCCCGGAGAAACGGGCTACGAGCAGTACTTC.

The table lists this clonotype with a few counts. The chain uses TRBV6-6 and TRBJ1-2, with D perhaps TRBD1 (6 bases). The CDR3 consists of 14 residues. V lost 3 bases and J 2 bases, leaving 10 bases between the germline ends. Germline assignment: CDR1 MNHNY and CDR2 SVGAGI (reference sequence). CDR3 sequence reads: CASSYSGVNYGYTF. CDR3 in DNA: TGTGCCAGCAGTTATTCAGGGGTCAACTATGGCTACACCTTC.

This clonotype was observed at least ten times. This chain uses TRBV5-1 with TRBJ1-2, with a tentative D call TRBD1 (5 bases). V was shortened by 4 bases and J by 1 base, with 11 bases between the two germline ends. The CDR3 runs to 14 residues. The germline V gene has CDR1 SGHRS and CDR2 YFSETQ. As DNA, the CDR3 is TGCGCCAGCAGCACGGAGGGGCGTAACTATGGCTACACCTTC. It yields the protein CASSTEGRNYGYTF.